Shown below are 18 T cell receptor beta chains from a single sample sequenced in a study of human T cells and chemical hapten exposure (dated by TCRdb to the early 2020s). The time point label here, explained by the study, means: patch test 1, 2 weeks after DPC sensitization. The treatment or condition label on this specimen signifies: therapeutic diphenylcyclopropenone sensitization with weekly scalp DPC. The library was generated by RACE. The sequencing machine was a NextSeq 500. The public reads were quality trimmed at Q25 with fastp and then assembled into clones with MiXCR by TCRdb, keeping productive beta chains. For every CDR3 protein sequence, its rows merge into one entry that carries the most common genes and DNA. In all, the sample holds 65,000 to 95,000 distinct CDR3 sequences, and about 12% of those were seen once. 3.5% of the sample belongs to the ten largest clones. The source material was whole blood, sampled in connection with sensitization to the hapten diphenylcyclopropenone (DPC). Source of these receptors: a woman in her sixties with alopecia areata. Some clones in this sample may be carry-over from other donors' samples.

This clonotype turned up a few times. CDR3 loop: CSARGLGGTEAFF. CDR3 nucleotide sequence: TGCAGTGCCAGGGGGCTAGGGGGCACTGAAGCTTTCTTT. The gene calls are TRBV20-1 and TRBJ1-1; 8 nucleotides agree with TRBD1. The CDR3 extends over 13 amino acids. Germline-derived CDR1 and CDR2 are DFQATT and SNEGSKA (reference sequence). V was clipped by 6 bases and J by 4 bases; unmatched bases: 7.

This rearrangement joins TRBV27 to TRBJ2-5, with D perhaps assigned TRBD1 or TRBD2 (5 bases each). CDR3 length equals 13 residues. V shed 4 bases and J shed 4 bases, with 10 bases lying between them. Germline values: CDR1 MNHEY, CDR2 SMNVEV (reference sequence). CDR3 bases: TGTGCCAGCAGTTGGGGGTACGGAGAGACCCAGTACTTC. Amino acid sequence: CASSWGYGETQYF.

This chain's CDR3 is CATGQGAYEQYF. The CDR3 DNA sequence: TGTGCCACGGGACAGGGTGCCTACGAGCAGTACTTC. The chain combines TRBV7-2 with TRBJ2-7; 9 bases match TRBD1. The CDR3 has 12 amino acids. Unmatched junction bases numbered 3, after V lost 10 bases and J lost 2 bases. Germline-derived CDR1 and CDR2 are SGHTA and FQGNSA.

This clonotype has ten or more counts. The J gene is TRBJ2-7, the V gene TRBV10-3, with 12 nucleotides matching TRBD1. Germline V gene lookup returns CDR1 ENHRY and CDR2 SYGVKD. V was pared by 6 bases and J by 7 bases, with 7 bases of the junction left unmatched. This CDR3 comprises 14 residues. CDR3: CAIRGQGAVEEQYF. The CDR3, as DNA: TGTGCCATCAGGGGACAGGGGGCTGTAGAAGAGCAGTACTTC.

A single count supports this clonotype. The chain recombines TRBV20-1 with TRBJ2-3; the D call may be TRBD1 or TRBD2 (5 bases each). Looked up from germline, CDR1 is DFQATT and CDR2 is SNEGSKA (reference sequence). The CDR3 covers 13 residues. The germline V and J ends were trimmed by 2 bases and 1 base, with 7 bases remaining between them. The CDR3 region is CSARQGGTDTQYF. CDR3 sequence (DNA): TGCAGTGCTAGACAGGGAGGCACAGATACGCAGTATTTT.

Notes on this clonotype: A read error may be the cause here, since a much bigger clone is one base away. The chain combines TRBV27 with TRBJ1-1; TRBD1 matches 7 bases. The CDR3 has 14 residues. The V gene's germline CDR1 is MNHEY and CDR2 SMNVEV (reference sequence). The V segment lost 6 bases and the J segment 1 base; nucleotides outside the gene matches: 5. The CDR3 nucleotides are TGTGCCAGCAGCTTGGGACAGACGAACACTGAAGCTTTCTTT. Protein sequence: CASSLGQTNTEAFF.

This clonotype was detected only a few times. The rearrangement uses TRBV9 and TRBJ1-5; D unresolved. The CDR3 has 13 amino acids. Germline-derived CDR1 and CDR2 are SGDLS and YYNGEE. Trimming left V 1 base short and J 7 bases short, with 9 bases between. The CDR3 reads CASSVLDGQPQHF. CDR3 sequence (DNA): TGTGCCAGCAGCGTACTAGATGGCCAGCCCCAGCATTTT.

The table lists this clonotype with many counts. The V and J genes are TRBV11-2 and TRBJ1-4, with a possible D match to TRBD1 (5 bases). In germline, CDR1 is SGHAT, CDR2 FQNNGV. V was clipped by 3 bases and J by 10 bases, with 15 bases between them. The CDR3 has 14 residues. The CDR3 nucleotides are TGTGCCAGCAGCTTGTCCGCGCAGGGAGGAAAACTGTTTTTT. Encoded protein: CASSLSAQGGKLFF.

This clonotype was detected only a few times. V usage is TRBV2 and J usage is TRBJ1-1; D remains ambiguous. The CDR3 sequence is 12 residues long. V was clipped by 8 bases and J by 4 bases, with 11 bases between them. The V gene's germline CDR1 is SNHLY and CDR2 FYNNEI. As DNA, the CDR3 is TGTGCCAGCCTCGACGGGGTCACTGAAGCTTTCTTT. Protein: CASLDGVTEAFF.

This clonotype has at least ten counts. This chain connects TRBV10-3 to TRBJ1-3, with a tentative D call TRBD1 (6 bases). Germline CDR1 and CDR2: ENHRY and SYGVKD. The CDR3 runs 14 residues. Deletions cut 8 bases from V and 0 bases from J, with 11 bases between. The CDR3 region is CAISGQISGNTIYF. CDR3 nucleotides: TGTGCCATCTCGGGACAAATCTCTGGAAACACCATATATTTT.

The chain combines TRBV18 with TRBJ1-3, with TRBD1 identical over 9 bases. Per germline, CDR1 KGHSH and CDR2 LQKENI. The CDR3 is 16 residues long. The V segment lost 0 bases and the J segment 1 base; nucleotides outside the gene matches: 1. The CDR3 DNA reads TGTGCCAGCTCACCACCCGGGACAGGGTCTGGAAACACCATATATTTT. This codes for CASSPPGTGSGNTIYF.

The chain combines TRBV18 with TRBJ2-3; D gene uncertain. Germline V gene lookup returns CDR1 KGHSH and CDR2 LQKENI. Trimming removed 5 bases from V and 2 bases from J, with 11 bases in between. This CDR3 contains 14 residues. This CDR3 reads CASSSYSLTDTQYF. In DNA, the CDR3 is TGTGCCAGCTCATCTTACTCACTCACAGATACGCAGTATTTT. The whole variable domain, remainder taken from reference TRBV18 and TRBJ2-3, is NAGVMQNPRHLVRRRGQEARLRCSPMKGHSHVYWYRQLPEEGLKFMVYLQKENIIDESGMPKERFSAEFPKEGPSILRIQQVVRGDSAAYFCASSSYSLTDTQYFGPGTRLTVL.

Only a few counts were recorded for this clonotype. The rearrangement uses TRBV9 and TRBJ1-1; D gene unclear. CDR1 and CDR2 from the germline V gene are SGDLS and YYNGEE. The CDR3 extends over 14 amino acids. Trimming pared 0 bases from V and 1 base from J, leaving 7 bases between. The CDR3 nucleotides are TGTGCCAGCAGCGTAGAGTATGCGAACACTGAAGCTTTCTTT. Translation: CASSVEYANTEAFF.

The rearrangement links TRBV10-3 to TRBJ1-1; D is uncertain. The CDR3 has 15 amino acids. The ends were cut back, 0 bases at V and 1 base at J, with 9 bases in the middle. CDR1 ENHRY and CDR2 SYGVKD come from the germline V gene. The CDR3 spells CAISESAWRNTEAFF. The CDR3 DNA sequence: TGTGCCATCAGTGAGTCCGCATGGAGGAACACTGAAGCTTTCTTT.

CDR3 nucleotides: TGTGCCATCAGTGAGTCGCCCGCTGGAAACACCATATATTTT. Translation: CAISESPAGNTIYF. The chain carries TRBV10-3 and TRBJ1-3; no reliable D call. This CDR3 is built from 14 residues. Trimming left V 0 bases short and J 2 bases short, with 5 bases between. Germline V CDR1 and CDR2: ENHRY, SYGVKD.

This clonotype was counted only a few times. The genes are TRBV2 and TRBJ2-5; D gene unclear. This CDR3 has 14 residues. Germline CDR1 SNHLY, CDR2 FYNNEI. Trimming took 0 bases from V and 3 from J, leaving 8 bases between them. The CDR3 DNA follows: TGTGCCAGCAGTGAAGCGTGGGTTGAAGAGACCCAGTACTTC. This gives the protein CASSEAWVEETQYF.

In its sample, this clonotype was seen many times. The V and J genes are TRBV5-1 and TRBJ2-7, with D maybe TRBD2 (7 bases). The CDR3 runs to 15 residues. Trimming left V 0 bases short and J 5 bases short, with 15 bases between. CDR1 and CDR2 from the germline V gene are SGHRS and YFSETQ. The CDR3 region has the DNA TGCGCCAGCAGCTTGGTAGAGGGGGGGCGCCACGAGCAGTACTTC. Amino acid sequence: CASSLVEGGRHEQYF.

The table lists this clonotype with many counts. The J gene is TRBJ2-3, the V gene TRBV7-3; 9 positions agree with TRBD2. V shed 5 bases, J shed 4 bases, and the junction held 7 bases outside the gene matches. Germline V gene lookup returns CDR1 SGHTA and CDR2 FQGTGA. This CDR3 has 15 amino acids. The CDR3 DNA reads as TGTGCCAGCAGCCCGGGACTAGCCGCCCCAGATACGCAGTATTTT. This sequence encodes CASSPGLAAPDTQYF.